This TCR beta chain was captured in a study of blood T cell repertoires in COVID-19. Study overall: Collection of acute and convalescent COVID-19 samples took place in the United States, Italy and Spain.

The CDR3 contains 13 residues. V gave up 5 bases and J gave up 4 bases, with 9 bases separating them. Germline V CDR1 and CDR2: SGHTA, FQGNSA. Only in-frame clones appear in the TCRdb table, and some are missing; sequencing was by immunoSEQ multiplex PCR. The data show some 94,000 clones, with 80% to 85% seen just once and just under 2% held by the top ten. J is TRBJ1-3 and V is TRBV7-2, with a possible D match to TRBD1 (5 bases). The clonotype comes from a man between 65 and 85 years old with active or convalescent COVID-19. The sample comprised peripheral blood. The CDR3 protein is CASSLTEGNTIYF. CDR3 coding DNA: TGTGCCAGCAGCCTGACAGAGGGAAACACCATATATTTT.